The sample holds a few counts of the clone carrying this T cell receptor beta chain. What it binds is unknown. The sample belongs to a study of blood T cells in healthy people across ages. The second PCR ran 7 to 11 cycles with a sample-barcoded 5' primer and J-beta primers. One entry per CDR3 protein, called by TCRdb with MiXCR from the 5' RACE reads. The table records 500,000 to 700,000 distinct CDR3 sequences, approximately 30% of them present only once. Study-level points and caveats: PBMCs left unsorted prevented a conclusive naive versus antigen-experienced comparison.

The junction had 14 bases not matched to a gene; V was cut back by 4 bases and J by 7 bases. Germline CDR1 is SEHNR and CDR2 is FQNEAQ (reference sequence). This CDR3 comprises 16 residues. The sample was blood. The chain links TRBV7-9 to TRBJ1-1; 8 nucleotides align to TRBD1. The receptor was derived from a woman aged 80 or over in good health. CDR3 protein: CASSSPWAGGVREAFF. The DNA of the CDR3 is TGTGCCAGCAGCTCTCCCTGGGCAGGGGGCGTTCGTGAAGCTTTCTTT.